The entry that follows covers one TCR beta chain sequence. Its antigen is as yet unknown. The data were obtained in a study of cytomegalovirus exposure and HLA in healthy donors. Study observations and caveats: Three CMV-associated chains were confirmed in vitro to be specific for CMV antigens. The study put under 200 TCR beta chains on its list as cytomegalovirus-associated. Most TCR sequences were seen very rarely across donors, but some public TCRs occurred in many. Subsequent analysis of the approximately 120 validation repertoires found a tendency for first-cohort TCR clusters to co-occur.

Measured with immunoSEQ multiplex PCR; TCRdb has only the in-frame clones, and not every one. In the table there are around 110,000 clones, roughly 90% of which are singletons. In germline, CDR1 is MNHEY, CDR2 SMNVEV (reference sequence). The V and J ends lost 5 bases and 3 bases respectively, with 10 bases between them. CDR3 length equals 13 residues. The TCR sequence derives from a young woman in good health and CMV-seropositive. V is TRBV27 and J is TRBJ1-1; D is unclear. Sequencing was carried out using PBMCs. CDR3 bases: TGTGCCAGCAGTCCCCTCGGGGACACTGAAGCTTTCTTT. Protein: CASSPLGDTEAFF.